The 17 T cell receptor beta chains below were found in one sample sequenced in a study of a mutant IDH1 vaccine in newly diagnosed glioma. Assay used: immunoSEQ multiplex PCR; TCRdb lists only in-frame clones, some missing. The data show over 95,000 clones, with approximately 87% seen just once and 0.5% to 0.65% held by the top ten. Stated time point: week 11, during vaccination. Every single dose of the vaccine, 300 ug of mutant IDH1 20-mer peptide, came with topical imiquimod. These receptors have no identified antigens. Sequenced material: PBMCs, taken from a glioma patient whose treatment included an IDH1 peptide vaccine. All receptors come from a woman between 50 and 59 years old with glioma.

The chain is built from TRBV5-3 and TRBJ2-1; 13 bases match TRBD2. TRBV5-3 is recorded as an ORF, its role being uncertain. CDR3 length: 19 amino acids. Trimming took 3 bases from V and 0 from J; bases not matched to a gene: 9. As DNA, the CDR3 is TGTGCCAGAAGCTACGGACTAGCGGGAGCTCCAAGCTCCTACAATGAGCAGTTCTTC. The encoded protein is CARSYGLAGAPSSYNEQFF.

Worth noting for this clone: Other DNA sequences from this sample encode an identical CDR3 as well. The chain carries TRBV30 and TRBJ2-7; D unclear. CDR3 length: 11 amino acids. The V gene lost 0 bases and the J gene lost 4 bases, with 4 bases spanning the gap. CDR1 is GTSNPN and CDR2 is SVGIG in the germline V gene (reference sequence). The CDR3 bases are TGTGCCTGGAGTGTTCGATACGAGCAGTACTTC. It translates to CAWSVRYEQYF.

The chain joins TRBV27 to TRBJ2-7; 7 nucleotides align to TRBD2. V lost 3 bases, J lost 6 bases, and 2 bases stayed unmatched. CDR3 length: 12 amino acids. Germline V lookup: CDR1 MNHEY, CDR2 SMNVEV (reference sequence). The CDR3 DNA sequence: TGTGCCAGCAGTTTGGGGGGGAGCGAGCAGTACTTC. Translation: CASSLGGSEQYF.

This chain uses TRBV5-1 with TRBJ2-6; D possibly uses TRBD1 or TRBD2 (5 bases each). Germline V gene lookup returns CDR1 SGHRS and CDR2 YFSETQ. Trimming pared 4 bases from V and 0 bases from J, leaving 14 bases between. The CDR3 runs to 17 residues. Written as DNA, the CDR3 is TGCGCCAGCAGCCCGCCGGGACCGAACTCTGGGGCCAACGTCCTGACTTTC. Translation gives CASSPPGPNSGANVLTF.

The V call is TRBV10-2, the J call TRBJ1-6, with D tentatively TRBD1 (6 bases). V was clipped by 0 bases and J by 11 bases, with 14 bases between them. Germline loops: CDR1 WSHSY, CDR2 SAAADI. The CDR3 consists of 15 residues. This CDR3 is CASSESTGFATPLHF. The CDR3 nucleotides are TGCGCCAGCAGTGAGTCGACAGGCTTTGCGACACCCCTCCACTTT.

The chain employs TRBV27 and TRBJ2-7, with 14 bases matching TRBD2. CDR1 is MNHEY, CDR2 SMNVEV, per germline (reference sequence). The CDR3 is made up of 16 amino acids. Unmatched junction bases numbered 15, after V lost 8 bases and J lost 9 bases. CDR3 DNA sequence: TGTGCCAGCGGGCGGACTAGCGGGAGGCAATATTTCATGCAGTACTTC. Its protein is CASGRTSGRQYFMQYF.

The chain carries TRBV7-9 and TRBJ2-4, with TRBD1 identical over 9 bases. The J segment lost 3 bases and the V segment lost 5 bases, leaving 8 bases of the junction unmatched. The CDR3 runs 16 residues. Germline CDR1 reads SEHNR; CDR2 reads FQNEAQ (reference sequence). This CDR3 is CASSKSRDRVKNIQYF. In nucleotides, the CDR3 is TGTGCCAGCAGCAAATCACGGGACAGGGTCAAAAACATTCAGTACTTC. The full variable domain, with the rest looked up from reference TRBV7-9 and TRBJ2-4, is DTGVSQNPRHKITKRGQNVTFRCDPISEHNRLYWYRQTLGQGPEFLTYFQNEAQLEKSRLLSDRFSAERPKGSFSTLEIQRTEQGDSAMYLCASSKSRDRVKNIQYFGAGTRLSVL.

V and J are TRBV6-5 and TRBJ2-7; D is uncertain. The CDR3 length is 13 residues. Germline values: CDR1 MNHEY, CDR2 SVGAGI. V was cut by 5 bases and J by 5 bases, with 13 bases left in between. CDR3 DNA sequence: TGTGCCAGCAGTGAACTCTTGTTCGACGAGCAGTACTTC. Protein sequence: CASSELLFDEQYF.

A single count supports this clone. The rearrangement links TRBV21-1 to TRBJ1-2; the table gives TRBD1 as D, unverified against the DNA. TRBV21-1 is described as a pseudogene. The CDR3 extends over 15 amino acids. CDR3 in DNA: TGTGCCAGCAGCAAAGCCAGGTTAGCTAACTATGGCTACACCTTC. Translating gives CASSKARLANYGYTF.

The chain joins TRBV5-1 to TRBJ2-5, with 8 bases fitting TRBD1. This CDR3 is built from 14 residues. Germline V gene sequence: CDR1 SGHRS, CDR2 YFSETQ. J was trimmed by 11 bases and V by 0 bases; bases with no gene match: 9. The CDR3 nucleotides read TGCGCCAGCAGCTTGGCGCAGGGGGCTGGGGAGCAGTACTTC. Its translation: CASSLAQGAGEQYF.

The V gene is TRBV28, the J gene TRBJ2-4; TRBD1 might be the D (5 bases). V was pared by 3 bases and J by 4 bases, with 16 bases between. CDR1 and CDR2 (germline): MDHEN, SYDVKM. This CDR3 is built from 16 residues. The CDR3 region has the DNA TGTGCCAGCAGTTTGTGGGGCACATCGTTAAAAAACATTCAGTACTTC. This encodes CASSLWGTSLKNIQYF.

V gene TRBV21-1 combines with J gene TRBJ1-1. TRBV21-1 is a listed pseudogene. The CDR3 is made up of 14 amino acids. Here the CDR3 reads CASSKNLPPFEAFF. CDR3 sequence (DNA): TGTGCCAGCAGCAAAAATCTACCCCCCTTTGAAGCTTTCTTT.

This clone was detected a few times. The gene calls are TRBV30 and TRBJ2-2; 7 bases agree with TRBD1. Trimming at V came to 6 bases and at J to 2 bases, leaving 6 bases not matched to a gene. From germline, CDR1 is GTSNPN and CDR2 SVGIG (reference sequence). This CDR3 has 14 residues. CDR3 region: CACDHRGNTGELFF. The CDR3, as DNA: TGTGCCTGCGATCACAGGGGTAACACCGGGGAGCTGTTTTTT.

The chain joins TRBV11-2 to TRBJ2-3, with 11 positions matching TRBD2. Trimming at V came to 4 bases and at J to 2 bases, leaving 11 bases not matched to a gene. The germline V gene encodes CDR1 SGHAT and CDR2 FQNNGV. There are 18 residues in the CDR3. CDR3 bases: TGTGCCAGCAGCTATCGGGTAGCGGGAGGGCCGAACACAGATACGCAGTATTTT. Translated, it gives CASSYRVAGGPNTDTQYF.

V and J are TRBV7-6 and TRBJ2-7, with 9 positions matching TRBD1. There are 14 residues in the CDR3. From germline, CDR1 is SGHVS and CDR2 FNYEAQ. J gave up 5 bases and V 3 bases, and 5 bases lay outside the gene matches. This CDR3 reads CASSFPGQGDEQYF. For the CDR3, the DNA is TGTGCCAGCAGCTTCCCGGGACAGGGAGACGAGCAGTACTTC.

The rearrangement uses TRBV6-1 and TRBJ2-3; 13 bases map to TRBD2. Germline CDR1 MNHNS, CDR2 SASEGT. V shed 1 base and J 6 bases; nucleotides not matched to a gene: 4. The CDR3 covers 16 residues. This chain's CDR3 is CASSEGLAGGADTQYF. The DNA of the CDR3 is TGTGCCAGCAGTGAAGGACTAGCGGGAGGAGCGGATACGCAGTATTTT.

The chain employs TRBV29-1 and TRBJ2-5; D uncertain. CDR1 SQVTM and CDR2 ANQGSEA come from the germline V gene. Trimming cost V 2 bases and J 5 bases, with 9 bases left between them. The CDR3 is 12 residues long. Here the CDR3 DNA reads TGCAGCGTTGAATGGGTTGGGGAGACCCAGTACTTC. It yields the protein CSVEWVGETQYF.